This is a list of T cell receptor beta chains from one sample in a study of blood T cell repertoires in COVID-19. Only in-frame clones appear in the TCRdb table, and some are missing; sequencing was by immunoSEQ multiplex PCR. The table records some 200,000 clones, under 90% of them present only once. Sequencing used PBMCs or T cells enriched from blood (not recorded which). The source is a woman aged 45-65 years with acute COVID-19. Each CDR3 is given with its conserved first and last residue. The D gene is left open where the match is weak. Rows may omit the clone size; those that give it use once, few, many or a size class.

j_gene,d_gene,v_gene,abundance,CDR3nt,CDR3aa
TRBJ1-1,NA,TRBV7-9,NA,TGTGCCAGCAGCTGGCCATTGACTGAAGCTTTCTTT,CASSWPLTEAFF
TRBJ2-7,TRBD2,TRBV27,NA,TGTGCCAGCAGTCGACTAGCGGGAGCTCACGAGCAGTACTTC,CASSRLAGAHEQYF
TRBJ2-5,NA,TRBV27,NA,TGTGCCAGCAGTCTCCAAGAGACCCAGTACTTC,CASSLQETQYF
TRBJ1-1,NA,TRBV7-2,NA,TGTGCCAGCAGCTTTAGGACAGTATGGGGCACTGAAGCTTTCTTT,CASSFRTVWGTEAFF
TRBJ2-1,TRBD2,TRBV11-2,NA,TGTGCCAGCAGCCCGCCTCTGGCGGGGGTTTACAATGAGCAGTTCTTC,CASSPPLAGVYNEQFF
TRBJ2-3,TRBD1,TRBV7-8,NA,TGTGCCAGCGGGGACAGGGGCGAGTATACGCAGTATTTT,CASGDRGEYTQYF
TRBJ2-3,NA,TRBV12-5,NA,TGTGCTAGTGGTTTGAGCGGCGGGCTGGGTACAGATACGCAGTATTTT,CASGLSGGLGTDTQYF
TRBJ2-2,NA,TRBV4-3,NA,TGCGCCAGCAGCCAAGATCGAGGGCCCCAAGGCGGGGAGCTGTTTTTT,CASSQDRGPQGGELFF
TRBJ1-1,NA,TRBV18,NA,TGTGCCAGCTCACTTATGGAGGAGGGTGAAGCTTTCTTT,CASSLMEEGEAFF
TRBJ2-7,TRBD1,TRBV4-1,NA,TGCGCCAGCAGCCTCCGGGACAGGGGTCCCTACGAGCAGTACTTC,CASSLRDRGPYEQYF
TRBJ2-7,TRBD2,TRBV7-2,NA,TGTGCCAGCAGCTTAGAGACTAGCGGGAGTTACGAGCAGTACTTC,CASSLETSGSYEQYF
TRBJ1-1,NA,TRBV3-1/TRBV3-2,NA,TGTGCCAGCAAGAGGGGACAAGAAGCTTTCTTT,CASKRGQEAFF
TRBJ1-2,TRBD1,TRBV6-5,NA,TGTGCCAGCAGTTACTCAGCAGGGGGAGGTGGCTACACCTTC,CASSYSAGGGGYTF
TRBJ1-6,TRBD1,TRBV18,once,TGTGCCAGCTCACGGGACAGGGGAAATTCACCCCTCCACTTT,CASSRDRGNSPLHF
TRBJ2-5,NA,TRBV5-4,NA,TGTGCCAGCACCCGCCCAGGGGGGCAAGAGACCCAGTACTTC,CASTRPGGQETQYF
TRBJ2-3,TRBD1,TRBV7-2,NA,TGTGCCAGCAGCTCCGGGGGACAGGGAACGCAGTATTTT,CASSSGGQGTQYF
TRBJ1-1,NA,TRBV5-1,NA,TGCGCCAGCAGCTTGACAGGCCTGAACACTGAAGCTTTCTTT,CASSLTGLNTEAFF
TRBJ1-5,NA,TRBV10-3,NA,TGTGCCATCAGTGATTGGGGGCTAAATCAGCCCCAGCATTTT,CAISDWGLNQPQHF
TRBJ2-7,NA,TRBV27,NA,TGTGCCAGCAGTTTATCGGGGAGTCCTAGGTCCTCCTACGAGCAGTACTTC,CASSLSGSPRSSYEQYF
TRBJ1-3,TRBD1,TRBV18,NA,TGTGCCAGCTCACAGCAGGGACAGGGGTCTGGAAACACCATATATTTT,CASSQQGQGSGNTIYF
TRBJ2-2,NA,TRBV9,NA,TGTGCCAGCAGCGAGCCGAACACCGGGGAGCTGTTTTTT,CASSEPNTGELFF
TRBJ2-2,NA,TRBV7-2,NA,TGTGCCAGCAGTACCGCGGGATCGAACACCGGGGAGCTGTTTTTT,CASSTAGSNTGELFF